This T cell receptor (beta chain) originates from a study of T cells expressing NK-cell markers. Study findings and constraints: Nothing established the HCMV specificity of expanded NKG2C+ T cell clones.

As for this clonotype: Antigen specificity is unknown.

CDR1 is SGHRS and CDR2 is YFSETQ in the germline V gene. CDR3 size: 16 residues. One entry per CDR3 protein, without DNA, is what TCRdb gives after re-calling the 5' RACE reads. This table holds some 140,000 distinct CDR3 sequences. The sequence derives from a woman between 50 and 59 years old in good health. This sequence joins TRBV5-1 and TRBJ2-1; TCRdb calls TRBD2, which cannot be checked without DNA. Source material: blood T cells: a sorted CD56 or NKG2C T cell subset, CD4+ or CD8+ T cells, or bulk PBMC T cells (not recorded which). The CDR3 loop is CASSLSVGGSYNEQFF.